Below are 31 T cell receptor beta chains sequenced from a single sample in a study of blood T cell repertoires in COVID-19. Libraries were prepared by immunoSEQ multiplex PCR; TCRdb keeps only in-frame clonotypes and omits some of them. There are approximately 330,000 clones in the sample; around 90% occur only once, and roughly 9.9% lies in the top ten. The sample was peripheral blood. The receptors shown here come from a man younger than 45 with COVID-19, enrolled during active disease.

V usage is TRBV18 and J usage is TRBJ2-7; possibly TRBD2 for D (5 bases). Trimming took 0 bases from V and 4 from J, leaving 16 bases between them. Germline V gene sequence: CDR1 KGHSH, CDR2 LQKENI. The CDR3 has 16 amino acids. The CDR3 sequence: CASSPPGSGEGYEQYF. DNA for the CDR3: TGTGCCAGCTCACCACCAGGAAGCGGAGAAGGATACGAGCAGTACTTC.

The V call is TRBV6-5, the J call TRBJ2-2, with D perhaps TRBD1 (5 bases). Germline loops: CDR1 MNHEY, CDR2 SVGAGI. The V end lost 8 bases, the J end lost 0 bases, and 13 bases lay between the germline ends. The CDR3 has 15 residues. As DNA, the CDR3 is TGTGCCAGCTATCCAGGGTACGCGAACACCGGGGAGCTGTTTTTT. This translates into CASYPGYANTGELFF.

This clone was found once. This chain connects TRBV9 to TRBJ2-2; D gene ambiguous. The germline CDR1 and CDR2 sequences are SGDLS and YYNGEE. This CDR3 contains 12 residues. Trimming pared 0 bases from V and 7 bases from J, leaving 4 bases between. CDR3 nucleotide sequence: TGTGCCAGCAGCGTAGCGGGCGGGGAGCTGTTTTTT. Translating it yields CASSVAGGELFF.

This chain connects TRBV7-2 to TRBJ2-2, with 7 positions matching TRBD2. Germline lookup yields CDR1 SGHTA and CDR2 FQGNSA. V shed 3 bases, J shed 5 bases, and the junction held 6 bases outside the gene matches. The CDR3 loop spans 15 amino acids. The DNA for the CDR3 is TGTGCCAGCAGCTTTCCTAACGGGGGGACCGGGGAGCTGTTTTTT. It encodes CASSFPNGGTGELFF.

The chain couples TRBV25-1 to TRBJ2-7; D may be TRBD1 (5 bases). CDR3 length equals 14 residues. The V end was cut by 4 bases, the J end by 6 bases, with 16 bases between. CDR1 and CDR2 from the germline V gene are MGHDK and SYGVNS. The CDR3 nucleotides read TGTGCCAGCAGTGGGTTTGTACAGGTAAGCGAGCAGTACTTC. This sequence encodes CASSGFVQVSEQYF.

The V gene is TRBV4-3, the J gene TRBJ2-2; TRBD1 is a possible D gene (6 bases). CDR3 length: 14 residues. Germline CDR1 is LGHNA and CDR2 is YSLEER. V was pared by 1 base and J by 7 bases, with 10 bases between. The CDR3, as DNA: TGCGCCAGCAGCCAAGGAACAGGGCACGGGGAGCTGTTTTTT. This encodes CASSQGTGHGELFF.

In this sample, this clone turned up a few times. This chain connects TRBV7-2 to TRBJ1-5; 8 positions agree with TRBD1. Germline V CDR1 and CDR2: SGHTA, FQGNSA. The CDR3 totals 16 residues. The trim removed 1 base at V and 6 bases at J, leaving 8 bases unmatched. The DNA of the CDR3 is TGTGCCAGCAGCTTAGGGTTTGACAGGGGTTTTCAGCCCCAGCATTTT. Its protein is CASSLGFDRGFQPQHF.

This clone came up a few times. The chain employs TRBV2 and TRBJ2-3; D unresolved. Germline CDR1 is SNHLY and CDR2 is FYNNEI. Trimming pared 6 bases from V and 0 bases from J, leaving 4 bases between. The CDR3 runs to 12 residues. The CDR3 DNA follows: TGTGCCAGCAGCTATAGCACAGATACGCAGTATTTT. This gives the protein CASSYSTDTQYF.

This clone was counted between two and nine times. The rearrangement joins TRBV19 to TRBJ1-4, with D unclear. The V and J ends lost 9 bases and 8 bases respectively, with 13 bases between them. The CDR3 covers 12 residues. Germline CDR1 and CDR2: LNHDA and SQIVND (reference sequence). The CDR3 sequence: CASQGGLEKLFF. CDR3 DNA sequence: TGTGCCAGCCAAGGCGGGTTAGAAAAACTGTTTTTT.

The chain recombines TRBV19 with TRBJ2-7, with D possibly TRBD1 on 6 matching bases. The V gene lost 6 bases and the J gene lost 4 bases, with 10 bases spanning the gap. The germline CDR1 and CDR2 sequences are LNHDA and SQIVND (reference sequence). The CDR3 extends over 12 amino acids. The CDR3 DNA sequence: TGTGCCAGTAGCAAGCAGGGGTACGAGCAGTACTTC. It specifies CASSKQGYEQYF.

The chain employs TRBV5-5 and TRBJ2-1; TRBD2 aligns across 8 bases. Germline V lookup: CDR1 SGHKS, CDR2 YYEKEE (reference sequence). J lost 6 bases, V lost 2 bases, and 4 bases had no gene match. The CDR3 extends over 14 amino acids. The CDR3 nucleotides read TGTGCCAGCAGCTTCCCGGGAGGGGGCAATGAGCAGTTCTTC. Amino acid sequence: CASSFPGGGNEQFF.

This clone was counted once. The chain employs TRBV5-4 and TRBJ2-5; D might be TRBD2 (6 bases). The length of the CDR3 is 14 residues. V was shortened by 4 bases and J by 4 bases, with 14 bases between the two germline ends. Germline lookup yields CDR1 SGHNT and CDR2 YYREEE (reference sequence). The CDR3, as DNA: TGTGCCAGCAGCGTTGCGCTAGCGACAGAGACCCAGTACTTC. Translated: CASSVALATETQYF.

V is TRBV7-6 and J is TRBJ1-6; 7 bases are shared with TRBD1. Per the germline V gene, CDR1 is SGHVS and CDR2 is FNYEAQ. This CDR3 has 16 residues. V shed 1 base, J shed 6 bases, and the junction held 6 bases outside the gene matches. CDR3 coding DNA: TGTGCCAGCAGCTTAGTCAGGGGGGTGGGTAATTCACCCCTCCACTTT. Its protein is CASSLVRGVGNSPLHF. The entire variable domain, with the rest obtained from reference TRBV7-6 and TRBJ1-6, is as follows: GAGVSQSPRYKVTKRGQDVALRCDPISGHVSLYWYRQALGQGPEFLTYFNYEAQQDKSGLPNDRFSAERPEGSISTLTIQRTEQRDSAMYRCASSLVRGVGNSPLHFGNGTRLTVT.

The chain combines TRBV2 with TRBJ2-2, with 7 bases fitting TRBD2. V dropped 7 bases and J dropped 2; count of bases not matched to a gene: 4. Looked up from germline, CDR1 is SNHLY and CDR2 is FYNNEI. The length of the CDR3 is 14 residues. The CDR3 sequence is CASTGRINTGELFF. In DNA form, the CDR3 reads TGTGCCAGCACCGGGAGGATCAACACCGGGGAGCTGTTTTTT.

In this sample, this clone turned up a few times. The chain recombines TRBV27 with TRBJ1-4; D gene unclear. CDR1 and CDR2 from the germline V gene are MNHEY and SMNVEV (reference sequence). CDR3 length equals 14 residues. Trimming removed 5 bases from V and 8 bases from J, with 15 bases in between. CDR3 in DNA: TGTGCCAGCAGTCCCGAGTGGGGAGTCGAAAAACTGTTTTTT. It is translated as CASSPEWGVEKLFF.

The chain couples TRBV7-2 to TRBJ2-3, with 10 bases that match TRBD2. The germline gives CDR1 SGHTA, CDR2 FQGNSA. Germline trimming cut 3 bases from V and 4 bases from J; bases unmatched to any gene: 4. This CDR3 region has 15 residues. This chain's CDR3 is CASSFGSGGSDTQYF. Here the CDR3 DNA reads TGTGCCAGCAGCTTCGGTAGCGGGGGGTCAGATACGCAGTATTTT.

This clone has a handful of counts. The chain has TRBV7-8 and TRBJ1-5, with D hard to call. The CDR3 contains 15 residues. The V gene lost 5 bases and the J gene lost 6 bases, with 17 bases spanning the gap. Germline CDR1 is SGHVS and CDR2 is FQNEAQ. CDR3 coding DNA: TGTGCCAGCAGCCCACGTTGGCTCCCGCTTCAGCCCCAGCATTTT. Translation gives CASSPRWLPLQPQHF.

V and J are TRBV6-1 and TRBJ1-2; TRBD1 is a possible D gene (6 bases). The length of the CDR3 is 15 residues. Trimming removed 1 base at V and 6 bases at J, with 15 bases between. Germline V gene data show CDR1 as MNHNS and CDR2 as SASEGT. CDR3 coding DNA: TGTGCCAGCAGTGAAGGTGGTGGCAGGGACAATGGCTACACCTTC. It translates to CASSEGGGRDNGYTF.

This clone was observed once. The chain employs TRBV19 and TRBJ2-2; 8 bases map to TRBD2. CDR3 length equals 15 residues. The V gene's germline CDR1 is LNHDA and CDR2 SQIVND (reference sequence). J was trimmed by 4 bases and V by 6 bases; bases with no gene match: 7. CDR3 bases: TGTGCCAGTAGACAAGCGGGGGCCCTCACCGGGGAGCTGTTTTTT. It yields the protein CASRQAGALTGELFF.

This chain connects TRBV13 to TRBJ1-1; TRBD1 might be the D (5 bases). Germline V gene sequence: CDR1 PRHDT, CDR2 FYEKMQ (reference sequence). Trimming took off 7 bases at V and 0 bases at J, with 18 bases between the two ends. The CDR3 has 16 amino acids. In nucleotides, the CDR3 is TGTGCCAGCATCTCGATGACAGTCTTCATGAACACTGAAGCTTTCTTT. Amino acids: CASISMTVFMNTEAFF.

The rearrangement joins TRBV5-1 to TRBJ1-2; TRBD1 aligns across 8 bases. The CDR3 runs to 12 residues. In germline, CDR1 is SGHRS, CDR2 YFSETQ. Losses at the gene ends were 6 bases for V and 6 bases for J; bases not matched to a gene: 4. CDR3 protein: CASTGGLDGYTF. CDR3 coding DNA: TGCGCCAGCACAGGGGGCCTAGATGGCTACACCTTC.

This clone has just one count. V is TRBV19 and J is TRBJ2-1; 8 nucleotides line up with TRBD2. The CDR3 extends over 16 amino acids. V trimming: 2 bases; J trimming: 2 bases; junction bases outside the gene matches: 5. Germline loops: CDR1 LNHDA, CDR2 SQIVND (reference sequence). The CDR3 loop reads CASSIRAAGAYNEQFF. CDR3 bases: TGTGCCAGTAGTATAAGGGCAGCGGGGGCCTACAATGAGCAGTTCTTC.

The chain is built from TRBV9 and TRBJ1-2; TRBD1 aligns across 7 bases. Germline trimming cut 2 bases from V and 6 bases from J; bases unmatched to any gene: 1. CDR3 length: 12 residues. CDR1 is SGDLS and CDR2 is YYNGEE in the germline V gene. CDR3 sequence reads: CASSVTGHGYTF. CDR3 DNA: TGTGCCAGCAGCGTGACAGGGCATGGCTACACCTTC.

This clone was counted only a few times. The chain joins TRBV3-1 (or the pseudogene TRBV3-2) to TRBJ2-1, with 11 bases that match TRBD2. The CDR3 loop spans 20 amino acids. V shed 4 bases and J 3 bases; nucleotides not matched to a gene: 17. CDR1 LGHDT and CDR2 YNNKEL come from the germline V gene (reference sequence). In DNA form, the CDR3 reads TGTGCCAGCAGCCGAGTCCGACTAGCGGGATATGAGGGGGTCTACAATGAGCAGTTCTTC. It is translated as CASSRVRLAGYEGVYNEQFF.

The J gene is TRBJ2-7, the V gene TRBV27, with 9 bases that match TRBD1. Germline V CDR1 and CDR2: MNHEY, SMNVEV (reference sequence). The trim removed 2 bases at V and 1 base at J, leaving 12 bases unmatched. This CDR3 comprises 18 residues. The CDR3 here is CASSLTLPGQGRSYEQYF. The CDR3 DNA reads TGTGCCAGCAGTTTAACTTTACCGGGACAGGGTCGGTCCTACGAGCAGTACTTC.

The rearrangement uses TRBV15 and TRBJ2-7; the match to TRBD1 covers 11 bases. V dropped 5 bases and J dropped 7; count of bases not matched to a gene: 7. CDR3 length: 14 amino acids. Germline-derived CDR1 and CDR2 are LNHNV and YYDKDF (reference sequence). The CDR3 spells CATSADRGRWEQYF. The CDR3 bases are TGTGCCACCAGCGCGGACAGGGGGCGTTGGGAGCAGTACTTC.

This clone was detected only once. The chain combines TRBV7-2 with TRBJ2-2; 8 bases map to TRBD1. Germline trimming cut 7 bases from V and 0 bases from J; bases unmatched to any gene: 4. Germline V gives CDR1 SGHTA, CDR2 FQGNSA. CDR3 length equals 15 residues. For the CDR3, the DNA is TGTGCCAGCAATCCCAGGGGGCCGAACACCGGGGAGCTGTTTTTT. It translates to CASNPRGPNTGELFF.

The chain recombines TRBV7-9 with TRBJ2-2; 10 nucleotides align to TRBD2. Germline V gives CDR1 SEHNR, CDR2 FQNEAQ (reference sequence). After removal of 2 bases from V and 3 bases from J, the junction contained 9 bases not matched to a gene. This CDR3 spans 18 amino acids. The CDR3 DNA sequence: TGTGCCAGCAGCTTATCTAGCGGGAGTATGAGAGACACCGGGGAGCTGTTTTTT. This sequence encodes CASSLSSGSMRDTGELFF.

The V call is TRBV18, the J call TRBJ2-2; perhaps TRBD1 as D (5 bases). The length of the CDR3 is 14 residues. Germline V gene lookup returns CDR1 KGHSH and CDR2 LQKENI. Trimming left V 3 bases short and J 1 base short, with 6 bases between. CDR3 DNA: TGTGCCAGCTCACCCACAGGGAACACCGGGGAGCTGTTTTTT. Protein sequence: CASSPTGNTGELFF.

The chain employs TRBV12-1 and TRBJ2-1; the listed D gene, TRBD2, was not tested against the DNA. TRBV12-1 is classified as a pseudogene. The CDR3 runs to 18 residues. The CDR3 region has the DNA TGTGCCAGCAGCTTTGATTGGGCGGGGGGCAGACCCTACAATGAGCAGTTCTTC. This sequence encodes CASSFDWAGGRPYNEQFF.

CDR3 nucleotides: TGTGCCAGCAGAGAACAGGGCCGCCTACCACCTACTGAAGCTTTCTTT. Translating it yields CASREQGRLPPTEAFF. V gene TRBV3-1 (or the pseudogene TRBV3-2) combines with J gene TRBJ1-1, with D possibly matching TRBD1 (6 bases). Germline V gene lookup returns CDR1 LGHDT and CDR2 YNNKEL (reference sequence). The CDR3 is 16 amino acids. Between the trimmed V and J ends, which lost 6 bases and 5 bases, there was a span of 22 bases.